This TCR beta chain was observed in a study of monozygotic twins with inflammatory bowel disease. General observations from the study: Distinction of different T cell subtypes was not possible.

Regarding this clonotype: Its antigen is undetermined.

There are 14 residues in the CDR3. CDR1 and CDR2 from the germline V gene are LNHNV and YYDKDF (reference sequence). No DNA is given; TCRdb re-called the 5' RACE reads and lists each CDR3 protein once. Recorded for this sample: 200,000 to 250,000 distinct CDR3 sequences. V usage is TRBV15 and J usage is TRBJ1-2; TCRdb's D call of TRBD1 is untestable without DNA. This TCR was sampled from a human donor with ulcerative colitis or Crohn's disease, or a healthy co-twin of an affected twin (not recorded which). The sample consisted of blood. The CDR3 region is CATSRRDSSYGYTF.